This paragraph covers one T cell receptor beta chain sequence. Its specific antigen is unknown. The record has no base qualities; no much larger clone is one base away. This sample is drawn from a study of PD-1 blockade in mismatch repair-deficient tumors (dated by TCRdb to about 2017). Describing the broader study: Between late 2013 and September 2016, the trial enrolled 86 consecutive patients with approximately 11 mismatch repair-deficient cancer types, every one of whom had been previously treated and was progressing. Tumor-associated T cell clones were tracked in the peripheral blood of patients responding to PD-1 blockade by deep sequencing of TCR CDR3 regions. The study at large found these results: Rapid expansion after pembrolizumab followed by contraction, generally before radiologic responses, was shown by tumor-resident clones, which were often undetectable in blood before treatment.

The CDR3 covers 14 residues, taking in both the cysteine and the phenylalanine. Only the CDR3 part of the read is kept: 42 bases, read in frame from the first base. After removal of 5 bases from V and 5 bases from J, the junction retains 4 bases not matched to a gene. CDR1 MNHEY and CDR2 SMNVEV are derived from the germline V gene (reference sequence). Mismatch repair deficiency was established in every enrolled patient by polymerase chain reaction or immunohistochemistry. TCR sequencing was performed for three patients who responded to pembrolizumab therapy. The phase II trial prospectively evaluated PD-1 blockade with pembrolizumab in advanced mismatch repair-deficient cancers, independent of tissue of origin. Serial peripheral blood T cell samples were collected before and at multiple times after starting PD-1 blockade. The timing of each blood sample was reported as weeks after the first dose of pembrolizumab.

The method was the immunoSEQ multiplex PCR assay. The table comes from immuneACCESS by way of TCRdb, which keeps in-frame sequences with V and J called. Part of the clones is missing from these tables; in studies checked, under half for an unresolved V gene and the rest for unknown reasons. The sample table records over 100,000 clones; around 80% of these occur just once. The ten biggest clones cover approximately 4.7% of the sample. This receptor chain uses TRBV27 and TRBJ1-5; the junction holds 9 bases that match TRBD1. The source material was peripheral blood, sampled 60 weeks after starting pembrolizumab. This clonotype was sampled from an adult with mismatch repair-deficient cancer. The DNA sequence is TGTGCCAGCAGTCCCGGACAGGGGCATCAGCCCCAGCATTTT. Its protein is CASSPGQGHQPQHF.